What follows are 30 T cell receptor beta chains derived from one specimen sequenced in a study of T cell changes during pregnancy in multiple sclerosis. Only in-frame clones appear in the TCRdb table, and some are missing; sequencing was by immunoSEQ multiplex PCR. The table lists 90,000 to 100,000 clones, 85% to 95% of them singletons. This specimen consisted of peripheral blood, obtained in the first trimester of pregnancy. These receptor sequences come from a female donor with multiple sclerosis, enrolled in a pregnancy study.

The CDR3 region is CATSAEPEVLYGYTF. The CDR3 region has the DNA TGTGCCACCAGTGCGGAACCCGAAGTCCTCTATGGCTACACCTTC. The chain recombines TRBV15 with TRBJ1-2; D uncertain. CDR1 is LNHNV and CDR2 is YYDKDF in the germline V gene (reference sequence). The CDR3 is made up of 15 amino acids. V was shortened by 6 bases and J by 4 bases, with 18 bases between the two germline ends.

The gene calls are TRBV7-9 and TRBJ1-3, with TRBD1 identical over 7 bases. The CDR3 sequence is 16 residues long. Germline-derived CDR1 and CDR2 are SEHNR and FQNEAQ (reference sequence). V was pared by 6 bases and J by 0 bases, with 8 bases of the junction left unmatched. The CDR3 protein is CASRPWTGSSGNTIYF. The CDR3 bases are TGTGCCAGCAGACCATGGACAGGTAGCTCTGGAAACACCATATATTTT.

The chain employs TRBV6-1 and TRBJ1-3, with D possibly being TRBD1 (6 bases). The CDR3 extends over 15 amino acids. V was pared by 5 bases and J by 0 bases, with 11 bases between. The V gene's germline CDR1 is MNHNS and CDR2 SASEGT. The CDR3 spells CASSWDTDSGNTIYF. In nucleotides, the CDR3 is TGTGCCAGCAGTTGGGACACCGACTCTGGAAACACCATATATTTT.

The CDR3 region is CASSSDRVETQYF. The CDR3 nucleotides are TGCGCCAGCAGCAGCGACAGGGTGGAGACCCAGTACTTC. This chain connects TRBV5-1 to TRBJ2-5; 7 positions agree with TRBD1. The CDR3 is made up of 13 amino acids. The ends lost 4 bases at V and 5 bases at J; junction bases unmatched: 5. Germline values: CDR1 SGHRS, CDR2 YFSETQ.

This clone was counted once. The J gene is TRBJ1-5, the V gene TRBV2; D remains ambiguous. The CDR3 is made up of 15 amino acids. Germline V CDR1 and CDR2: SNHLY, FYNNEI. Trimming pared 2 bases from V and 2 bases from J, leaving 10 bases between. The CDR3 bases are TGTGCCAGCAGTGAATCCCCGGCGGGCAATCAGCCCCAGCATTTT. It yields the protein CASSESPAGNQPQHF.

The chain joins TRBV19 to TRBJ1-1, with D perhaps TRBD1 (6 bases). V was cut by 11 bases and J by 3 bases, with 19 bases left in between. The CDR3 loop spans 14 amino acids. The germline V gene encodes CDR1 LNHDA and CDR2 SQIVND (reference sequence). The CDR3 here is CALDRPEGDTEAFF. CDR3 nucleotide sequence: TGTGCCCTTGACAGGCCCGAGGGGGACACTGAAGCTTTCTTT.

The chain joins TRBV19 to TRBJ1-5; tentative D call: TRBD1 (6 bases). The CDR3 length is 18 residues. CDR1 and CDR2 from the germline V gene are LNHDA and SQIVND (reference sequence). The V and J ends lost 0 bases and 0 bases respectively, with 15 bases between them. The CDR3 reads CASSIDRWQGSSNQPQHF. As DNA, the CDR3 is TGTGCCAGTAGTATAGATAGGTGGCAGGGGTCTAGCAATCAGCCCCAGCATTTT.

The V and J genes are TRBV4-1 and TRBJ2-1, with D possibly TRBD2 on 6 matching bases. Germline V CDR1 and CDR2: MGHRA, YSYEKL. The V and J ends lost 4 bases and 8 bases respectively, with 12 bases between them. The CDR3 loop spans 13 amino acids. This chain's CDR3 is CASSRPSVDEQFF. The CDR3 region has the DNA TGCGCCAGCAGCCGACCTAGCGTCGATGAGCAGTTCTTC.

This chain uses TRBV5-1 with TRBJ1-4; possibly TRBD1 for D (5 bases). The CDR3 is made up of 15 amino acids. Trimming cost V 0 bases and J 3 bases, with 9 bases left between them. CDR1 and CDR2 from the germline V gene are SGHRS and YFSETQ. For the CDR3, the DNA is TGCGCCAGCAGCTTGGCCGGGGGATCTAATGAAAAACTGTTTTTT. It is translated as CASSLAGGSNEKLFF.

The sample holds a few counts of this clone. The rearrangement joins TRBV18 to TRBJ1-1, with TRBD1 matching over 7 bases. V dropped 5 bases and J dropped 0; count of bases not matched to a gene: 15. The CDR3 loop spans 18 amino acids. In germline, CDR1 is KGHSH, CDR2 LQKENI. As DNA, the CDR3 is TGTGCCAGCTCATCATTTTCGCATCGGGACAGTCTGAACACTGAAGCTTTCTTT. It is translated as CASSSFSHRDSLNTEAFF.

V usage is TRBV5-1 and J usage is TRBJ2-2; D is undetermined. This CDR3 region has 12 residues. The V end lost 0 bases, the J end lost 7 bases, and 4 bases lay between the germline ends. The germline gives CDR1 SGHRS, CDR2 YFSETQ. The CDR3 sequence: CASSLDGGELFF. DNA for the CDR3: TGCGCCAGCAGCTTGGACGGCGGGGAGCTGTTTTTT.

This clone is a singleton in its sample. J is TRBJ2-7 and V is TRBV7-9, with a tentative D call TRBD1 (7 bases). The CDR3 runs to 15 residues. The germline CDR1 and CDR2 sequences are SEHNR and FQNEAQ (reference sequence). Trimming removed 1 base at V and 3 bases at J, with 13 bases between. The CDR3 nucleotides are TGTGCCAGCAGCTTAGAGGGAGGACAGGACTACGAGCAGTACTTC. Translating it yields CASSLEGGQDYEQYF.

The J gene is TRBJ2-2, the V gene TRBV5-4; D is unclear. Germline assignment: CDR1 SGHNT and CDR2 YYREEE (reference sequence). CDR3 length equals 15 residues. V gave up 4 bases and J gave up 0 bases, with 10 bases separating them. The DNA for the CDR3 is TGTGCCAGCAGCCGACAAATCTCGAACACCGGGGAGCTGTTTTTT. Its protein is CASSRQISNTGELFF.

The chain combines TRBV5-6 with TRBJ2-2; weak D call: TRBD2 (5 bases). V lost 1 base and J 5 bases, leaving 15 bases between the germline ends. Germline V gene data show CDR1 as SGHDT and CDR2 as YYEEEE. CDR3 length equals 16 residues. The CDR3 DNA sequence: TGTGCCAGCAGCTTGTGGGAGAGTGGAGATACCGGGGAGCTGTTTTTT. It encodes CASSLWESGDTGELFF.

The chain uses TRBV4-2 and TRBJ2-5; a weak D match, TRBD2 (6 bases). V was pared by 0 bases and J by 2 bases, with 16 bases between. Germline lookup yields CDR1 LGHNA and CDR2 YNFKEQ. This CDR3 has 17 residues. The CDR3 bases are TGTGCCAGCAGCCAAGAGAGGGGAGCGGGCCCGCAAGAGACCCAGTACTTC. As protein: CASSQERGAGPQETQYF.

The CDR3 protein is CASSHTQQETQYF. The CDR3 region has the DNA TGTGCCAGCAGCCACACACAGCAAGAGACCCAGTACTTC. J is TRBJ2-5 and V is TRBV14, with D unclear. Trimming cost V 3 bases and J 2 bases, with 7 bases left between them. Germline V gives CDR1 SGHDN, CDR2 FVKESK. The CDR3 length is 13 residues.

This chain connects TRBV20-1 to TRBJ1-1; no definite D call. Germline lookup yields CDR1 DFQATT and CDR2 SNEGSKA (reference sequence). V lost 5 bases, J lost 5 bases, and 9 bases lay in between. This CDR3 is built from 11 residues. CDR3 in amino acids: CSAPLRTEAFF. CDR3 in DNA: TGCAGTGCTCCACTGAGGACTGAAGCTTTCTTT.

The chain uses TRBV5-8 and TRBJ2-7, with D perhaps matching TRBD1 (5 bases). The CDR3 loop spans 14 amino acids. Deletions cut 0 bases from V and 3 bases from J, with 10 bases between. The germline V gene has CDR1 SGHTS and CDR2 YDEGEE. CDR3 sequence (DNA): TGTGCCAGCAGCTTGGAGGACACCCACTACGAGCAGTACTTC. Encoded protein: CASSLEDTHYEQYF. Using reference TRBV5-8 and TRBJ2-7 for the parts outside the CDR3, the full variable domain is EAGVTQSPTHLIKTRGQQATLRCSPISGHTSVYWYQQALGLGLQFLLWYDEGEERNRGNFPPRFSGRQFPNYSSELNVNALELEDSALYLCASSLEDTHYEQYFGPGTRLTVT.

This clone was counted a few times. The CDR3 nucleotides read TGTGCCAGCAGCTTAGGGGTGGAGGTTGCTTTCTTT. It specifies CASSLGVEVAFF. This chain joins TRBV7-8 and TRBJ1-1; D unclear. The V end lost 1 base, the J end lost 11 bases, and 11 bases lay between the germline ends. The CDR3 loop spans 12 amino acids. Germline V gene lookup returns CDR1 SGHVS and CDR2 FQNEAQ.

The sample holds a few counts of this clone. This chain links TRBV7-2 with TRBJ2-7, with D perhaps TRBD2 (5 bases). The CDR3 extends over 15 amino acids. Trimming stripped 5 bases from V and 2 bases from J, with 16 bases between. The V gene's germline CDR1 is SGHTA and CDR2 FQGNSA. This CDR3 is CASSLAKRLAYEQYF. Written as DNA, the CDR3 is TGTGCCAGCAGCCTCGCAAAGCGGTTGGCCTACGAGCAGTACTTC.

The rearrangement joins TRBV11-3 to TRBJ2-5; 9 nucleotides match TRBD1. J was trimmed by 4 bases and V by 5 bases; bases with no gene match: 11. The CDR3 length is 16 residues. Germline V gives CDR1 SGHNT, CDR2 YENEEA. This chain's CDR3 is CASSPRTTGGTETQYF. In DNA, the CDR3 is TGTGCCAGCAGCCCACGCACCACAGGGGGCACAGAGACCCAGTACTTC.

As DNA, the CDR3 is TGTGCCAGCTCACCCCCGACAGGGGCAGAGACCCAGTACTTC. It is translated as CASSPPTGAETQYF. The chain is built from TRBV18 and TRBJ2-5, with TRBD1 matching over 8 bases. This CDR3 is 14 amino acids long. Germline assignment: CDR1 KGHSH and CDR2 LQKENI. V lost 3 bases, J lost 4 bases, and 4 bases stayed unmatched. The full variable domain, its missing parts supplied by reference TRBV18 and TRBJ2-5, is NAGVMQNPRHLVRRRGQEARLRCSPMKGHSHVYWYRQLPEEGLKFMVYLQKENIIDESGMPKERFSAEFPKEGPSILRIQQVVRGDSAAYFCASSPPTGAETQYFGPGTRLLVL.

The rearrangement links TRBV27 to TRBJ2-3, with 9 bases lining up with TRBD2. The germline V gene encodes CDR1 MNHEY and CDR2 SMNVEV (reference sequence). The CDR3 loop spans 21 amino acids. V was pared by 5 bases and J by 0 bases, with 21 bases of the junction left unmatched. The chain's CDR3 is CASSGDLVAGAHYSSTDTQYF. CDR3 DNA: TGTGCCAGCAGTGGCGATTTGGTAGCGGGGGCCCATTACTCTAGCACAGATACGCAGTATTTT.

The rearrangement joins TRBV28 to TRBJ2-5; TRBD1 aligns across 7 bases. Losses at the gene ends were 3 bases for V and 3 bases for J; bases not matched to a gene: 10. This CDR3 is built from 16 residues. The germline V gene has CDR1 MDHEN and CDR2 SYDVKM. In DNA form, the CDR3 reads TGTGCCAGCAGTTTCTTGGCCTTCGGGACAGAAGAGACCCAGTACTTC. This encodes CASSFLAFGTEETQYF.

The V gene is TRBV15, the J gene TRBJ1-1; tentatively, D is TRBD1 (5 bases). The germline gives CDR1 LNHNV, CDR2 YYDKDF (reference sequence). Between the trimmed V and J ends, which lost 0 bases and 9 bases, there was a span of 8 bases. This CDR3 is built from 12 residues. This CDR3 is CATSRETAKAFF. CDR3 sequence (DNA): TGTGCCACCAGCAGAGAGACAGCAAAAGCTTTCTTT.

This chain joins TRBV27 and TRBJ2-1; 8 bases are a match to TRBD2. The CDR3 loop spans 15 amino acids. Trimming cost V 5 bases and J 4 bases; bases outside gene matches: 7. CDR1 and CDR2 (germline): MNHEY, SMNVEV (reference sequence). CDR3: CASSATGLAYNEQFF. In nucleotides, the CDR3 is TGTGCCAGCAGTGCCACCGGACTAGCTTACAATGAGCAGTTCTTC.

The chain employs TRBV2 and TRBJ2-1, with unresolved D. Per germline, CDR1 SNHLY and CDR2 FYNNEI. CDR3 length equals 11 residues. The germline V and J ends were trimmed by 2 bases and 8 bases, with 4 bases remaining between them. The CDR3 sequence: CASSESYEQFF. As DNA, the CDR3 is TGTGCCAGCAGTGAAAGCTATGAGCAGTTCTTC.

On this clone itself: Germline is not matched at one junction end, which may reflect a read error. The chain uses TRBV5-6 and TRBJ2-7; 9 bases line up with TRBD1. Germline lookup yields CDR1 SGHDT and CDR2 YYEEEE. The CDR3 length is 12 residues. The CDR3 DNA reads TGTGCCAGCAGCATCCACCCGGGACAGGGAACCTTC. Its translation: CASSIHPGQGTF. The full variable domain, in which reference TRBV5-6 and TRBJ2-7 provide the parts outside the CDR3, is DAGVTQSPTHLIKTRGQQVTLRCSPKSGHDTVSWYQQALGQGPQFIFQYYEEEERQRGNFPDRFSGHQFPNYSSELNVNALLLGDSALYLCASSIHPGQGTFGPGTRLTVT.

This chain connects TRBV7-9 to TRBJ1-5, with 7 bases identical to TRBD1. CDR3 length equals 14 residues. Per germline, CDR1 SEHNR and CDR2 FQNEAQ (reference sequence). J lost 7 bases, V lost 2 bases, and 5 bases had no gene match. The CDR3 DNA is TGTGCCAGCAGCTTACCAGGGGGTTTACAGCCCCAGCATTTT. Its translation: CASSLPGGLQPQHF. Full variable domain (rest looked up from reference TRBV7-9 and TRBJ1-5): DTGVSQNPRHKITKRGQNVTFRCDPISEHNRLYWYRQTLGQGPEFLTYFQNEAQLEKSRLLSDRFSAERPKGSFSTLEIQRTEQGDSAMYLCASSLPGGLQPQHFGDGTRLSIL.

V usage is TRBV5-1 and J usage is TRBJ1-3; D ambiguous. Germline-derived CDR1 and CDR2 are SGHRS and YFSETQ. The CDR3 runs to 16 residues. With 4 bases removed from V and 0 bases from J, the gap between germline ends came to 14 bases. The CDR3 sequence is CASSPREMSSGNTIYF. The CDR3 coding sequence is TGCGCCAGCAGCCCGAGAGAAATGAGCTCTGGAAACACCATATATTTT.